This T cell receptor beta chain was identified in a study of regulatory T cells in long-lasting Graves disease. Documented time point: persistent/refractory GD, antithyroid drugs over 5 years with positive TRAb. TCR sequences were obtained from RNA taken from PBMCs. To make TCR beta libraries, researchers used iRepertoire HTBI primers and Arm-PCR of CDR3 regions. In the original workflow: Looking across samples, the authors found under 75 TRBV and approximately 13 TRBJ segments. TCRdb called the multiplex PCR reads again in MiXCR, with one record for every CDR3 protein. These V and J calls derive from TCRdb rather than the authors' analysis. Of more than 300,000 distinct CDR3 sequences in the sample, 15% to 20% were seen once. Ten or more counts support this clonotype. The DNA is left out, because the CDR3 cannot be placed on it with certainty; the CDR3 is given as TCRdb lists it. This receptor was identified in a female donor with Graves disease. The specimen comprised peripheral blood mononuclear cells (PBMCs), sampled when the disease was refractory, from a patient treated with antithyroid drugs.

The CDR3: CASSSSASGYEQYF. The V gene is TRBV28, the J gene TRBJ2-7; the table's D call, TRBD2, has no DNA check behind it. The germline gives CDR1 MDHEN, CDR2 SYDVKM. The CDR3 adds up to 14 amino acids, both ends counted.